This T cell receptor (beta chain) originates from a study of identical twins (dated by TCRdb to about 2016). A note on the overall study: The study deep-sequenced TCR alpha and beta repertoires from monozygotic twins, unrelated adults of various ages and cord blood to test whether fetal clonotypes persist. Replicate twin experiments were performed at different times using different library preparation protocols to rule out contamination.

Every donor was a healthy Caucasian. The twin cohort comprised three pairs of female monozygotic twins, all aged roughly 18 to 30 years. Positive isolation kits from Invitrogen were used to isolate the CD4+ and CD8+ T cell populations. V is reduced by 2 bases and J by 4 bases, leaving a spacing of 18 bases between them. CDR1 SGHNT and CDR2 YENEEA were looked up in the germline V gene. Taken from cysteine to phenylalanine, the CDR3 has 17 residues. Just the 51-base CDR3 DNA is kept, in frame starting at base 1. Libraries were prepared through 5' RACE. Sequencing took place on an Illumina HiSeq 2000. A universal primer binding site was added through template switching, and the final cDNA carried a unique molecular identifier so that TCR cDNA molecules could be counted accurately. Specific primers in the conserved constant-segment region were used to synthesize first-strand cDNA for the TCR alpha and beta chains. Each cDNA library was double barcoded, with a SMART-Mk sample barcode plus Illumina barcodes, to control for contamination. TruSeq adapter sequences along with Illumina sample barcodes were introduced in two successive PCR steps. The TCR alpha and beta cDNA libraries were sequenced on the Illumina HiSeq platform using custom primers. The paper's data handling went like this. MiGEC was used to process raw reads and extract unique molecular identifiers, and MiXCR was used to find CDR3 positions. Recombination models were inferred per individual with the repgenHMM and IGoR tools using an EM algorithm. The tcR package in R was used for shared clonotype analysis, with sharing normalized by the product of cloneset sizes. Out-of-frame nonproductive sequences were analyzed to study raw recombination free of thymic and clonal selection effects. Using fastp at Q25 and MiXCR, TCRdb reprocessed the public reads and kept productive beta chains. Rows are unified per CDR3 protein, each entry keeping the most common DNA and genes. V and J calls and clone size were set by TCRdb, not the authors. Within this sample are a few hundred thousand distinct CDR3 sequences, with less than 25% of them counted one time only. The ten largest make up roughly 2.8% of the sample.

Results and caveats for the whole study, not just this receptor: Out-of-frame TCR alpha sequences shared between twins showed an excess of low generation-probability sequences compared with coincidental sharing between unrelated individuals. Because the same donors could not be followed over many years, conclusions were based on cross-sectional statistical analysis. Zero-insertion analyses could be partly confounded by invariant T cells such as MAIT and iNKT, though diverse VJ usage argued against such confounding for most clonotypes. Recombination models systematically underestimated out-of-frame TCR alpha sharing in monozygotic twins but agreed with sharing between unrelated individuals. Abundant cord blood beta clonotypes had fewer insertions, young adult naive repertoires showed a similar but weaker trend, and memory repertoires showed no such trend. A weaker excess of twin sharing was found in beta out-of-frame sequences because the signal-to-noise ratio was lowered by fewer shared sequences.

Note on this clonotype: No antigen is known for it. Per-nucleotide qualities are absent, and no much larger clonotype sits a single base away.

The same data also contributed to another study, on T cells expressing NK-cell markers. As that second study puts it: Three sorted T-cell subsets (CD3+CD56+NKG2C+, CD3+CD56+NKG2C- and CD3+CD56-NKG2C+) from under 10 donors had their TCR beta-chain repertoires profiled. Of the eight sequenced donors, seven were found to be HCMV-seropositive and one was found to be HCMV-seronegative. In several experiments an anti-gammadeltaTCR antibody was added to restrict sorting to alphabetaTCR-expressing T cells. For about 6 donors, the dominant CD3+CD56+NKG2C+ clonotypes were among the top 10 CD8+ clonotypes and accounted for roughly 1.0-7.5% of CD8+ T cells. Those dominant clonotypes were again the most abundant among CD3+CD56-NKG2C+ cells in a handful of donors, at about 28.3-60.1%. It remained unclear whether the expanded NKG2C-expressing T cell clones were specific for HCMV antigens. The eight sequenced donors were randomly selected healthy volunteers, three men and five women. A commercial ELISA kit detecting HCMV-specific IgG in serum was used to determine HCMV serostatus. Reads were demultiplexed and grouped by UMI with MIGEC, and clonotypes were assembled and quantified with MiTCR. To exclude erroneous sequences, any TCR cDNA sequence not supported by at least two reads was discarded. The tcR package was used for downstream repertoire analysis, with clonotypes matched between fractions based on CDR3 nucleotide sequence plus V segment. VDJmatch was used to annotate antigen specificity against VDJdb, with one amino acid substitution in CDR3 allowed.

The sequence joins TRBV11-3 to TRBJ1-5, with the D gene uncertain. Sequenced sample: CD4+ T cells sorted from blood. The TCR originated in a woman in her late teens or twenties in good health. The CDR3 protein: CASSLIRKGGTNQPQHF. The base sequence is TGTGCCAGCAGCTTAATAAGGAAGGGCGGAACTAATCAGCCCCAGCATTTT.